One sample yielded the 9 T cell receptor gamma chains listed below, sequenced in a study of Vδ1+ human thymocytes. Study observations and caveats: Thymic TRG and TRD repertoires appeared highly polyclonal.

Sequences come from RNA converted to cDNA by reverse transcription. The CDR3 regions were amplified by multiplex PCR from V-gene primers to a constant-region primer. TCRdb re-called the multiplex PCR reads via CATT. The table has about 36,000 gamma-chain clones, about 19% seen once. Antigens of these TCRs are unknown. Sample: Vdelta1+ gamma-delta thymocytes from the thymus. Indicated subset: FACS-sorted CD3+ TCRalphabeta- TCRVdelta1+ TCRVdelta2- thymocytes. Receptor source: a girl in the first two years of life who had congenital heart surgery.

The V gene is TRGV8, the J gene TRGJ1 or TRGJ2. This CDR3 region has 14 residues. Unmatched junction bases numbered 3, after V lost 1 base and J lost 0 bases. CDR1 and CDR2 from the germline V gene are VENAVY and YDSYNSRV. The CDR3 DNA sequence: TGTGCCACCTGGGATAGAGCGAATTATTATAAGAAACTCTTT. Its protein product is CATWDRANYYKKLF.

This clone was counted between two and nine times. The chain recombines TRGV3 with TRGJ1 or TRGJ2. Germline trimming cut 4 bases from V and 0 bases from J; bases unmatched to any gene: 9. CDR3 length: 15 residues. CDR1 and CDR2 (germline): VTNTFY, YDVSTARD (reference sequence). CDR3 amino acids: CATWDPKRNYYKKLF. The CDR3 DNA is TGTGCCACCTGGGATCCCAAACGGAATTATTATAAGAAACTCTTT.

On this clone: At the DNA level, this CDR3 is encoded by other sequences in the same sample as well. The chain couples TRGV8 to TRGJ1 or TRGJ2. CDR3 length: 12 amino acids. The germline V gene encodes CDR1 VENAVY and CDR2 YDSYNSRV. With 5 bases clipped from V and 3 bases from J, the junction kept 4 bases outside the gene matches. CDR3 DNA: TGTGCCACCTGGGGATCTTATTATAAGAAACTCTTT. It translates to CATWGSYYKKLF.

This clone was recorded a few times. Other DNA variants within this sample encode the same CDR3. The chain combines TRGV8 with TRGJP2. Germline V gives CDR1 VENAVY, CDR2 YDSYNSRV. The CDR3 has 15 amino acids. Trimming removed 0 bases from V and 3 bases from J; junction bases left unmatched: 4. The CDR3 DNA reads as TGTGCCACCTGGGATAGGCATGGTAGTGATTGGATCAAGACGTTT. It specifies CATWDRHGSDWIKTF.

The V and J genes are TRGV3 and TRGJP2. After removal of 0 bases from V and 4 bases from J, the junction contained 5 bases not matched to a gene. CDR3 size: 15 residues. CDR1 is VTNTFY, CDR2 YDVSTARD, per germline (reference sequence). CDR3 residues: CATWDRRNSDWIKTF. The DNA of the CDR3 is TGTGCCACCTGGGACAGGCGGAATAGTGATTGGATCAAGACGTTT.

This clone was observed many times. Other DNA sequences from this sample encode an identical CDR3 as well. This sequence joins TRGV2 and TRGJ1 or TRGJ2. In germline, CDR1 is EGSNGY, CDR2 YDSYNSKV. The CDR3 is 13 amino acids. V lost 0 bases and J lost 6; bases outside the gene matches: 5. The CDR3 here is CATWDGGGYKKLF. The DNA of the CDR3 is TGTGCCACCTGGGACGGGGGGGGTTATAAGAAACTCTTT.

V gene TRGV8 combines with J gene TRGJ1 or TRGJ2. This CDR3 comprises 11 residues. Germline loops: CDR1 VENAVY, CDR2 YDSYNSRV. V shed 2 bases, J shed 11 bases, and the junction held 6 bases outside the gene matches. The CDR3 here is CATWDKREKLF. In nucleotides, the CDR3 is TGTGCCACCTGGGATAAGAGGGAGAAACTCTTT.

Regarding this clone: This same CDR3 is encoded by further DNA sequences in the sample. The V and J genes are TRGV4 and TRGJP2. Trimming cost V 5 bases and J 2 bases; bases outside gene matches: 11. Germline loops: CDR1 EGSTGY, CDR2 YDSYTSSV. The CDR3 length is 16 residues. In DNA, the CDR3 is TGTGCCACCTGGGCCCTTCGTGAGAGTAGTGATTGGATCAAGACGTTT. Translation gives CATWALRESSDWIKTF.

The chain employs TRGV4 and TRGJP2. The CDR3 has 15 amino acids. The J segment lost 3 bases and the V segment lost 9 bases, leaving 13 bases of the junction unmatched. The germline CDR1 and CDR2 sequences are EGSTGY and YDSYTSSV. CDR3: CATRSRDGSDWIKTF. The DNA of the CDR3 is TGTGCCACCCGGTCCAGGGACGGTAGTGATTGGATCAAGACGTTT.